What follows is one T cell receptor (beta chain) and its context. This clonotype was detected ten times or more. No antigen is known for it. The input lacks base qualities; no much larger clone sits a single base away. For CDR1 and CDR2, the germline V gene lists SNHLY and FYNNEI. Deletion took 5 bases off V and 6 bases off J, with a span of 9 bases between the germline ends. The CDR3 measures 12 amino acids from cysteine to phenylalanine. Only the CDR3 portion is preserved as DNA: 36 bases, with reading frame beginning at the first base. The meaning of the sample's time point label: patch test 1, 2 weeks after DPC sensitization. Taken with the paper, the label for treatment or condition translates to: therapeutic diphenylcyclopropenone sensitization with weekly scalp DPC. At every patch-test visit, the blood draw took place before the patch test was put on. Patients were considered eligible if aged 18 to 70, diagnosed with alopecia and deemed suitable for DPC therapy, and patients were excluded if pregnant. Total RNA was extracted from unfractionated whole blood collected in Tempus Blood RNA tubes.

This specimen comes from a study of human T cells and chemical hapten exposure (dated by TCRdb to the early 2020s). Context from the whole study: For sensitization, 2% DPC in acetone was applied to a roughly 2 cm by roughly 2 cm area of upper inner arm skin. Throughout the study period of 20 to 30 weeks, patients also received therapeutic DPC doses to the scalp every week. Patch testing was performed on the upper back with Finn chambers containing 0.01% DPC, and the patch tests were scored after 6 days according to International Contact Dermatitis Research Group standards. The patient cohort, mostly female, included alopecia areata with under or over 50% scalp involvement, alopecia totalis and alopecia universalis. The libraries were sequenced as a pool, and the TCR yield per sample differed mostly because of small variations in library volumes within the pool. The study tracked peripheral blood TCR repertoire changes in vivo during primary and secondary sensitization to the hapten diphenylcyclopropenone (DPC) in alopecia patients. Blood samples were taken from patients before sensitization (week 0) and at 2, 6 and about 24 weeks after DPC sensitization. For TCR sequencing, blood came from twenty-nine alopecia patients at anywhere from one to four time points (pre-sensitization, 2, 6 and 24 weeks).

The method behind the library was RACE. Reads for this sample came from a NextSeq 500. Library preparation attached unique molecular identifiers to individual cDNA molecules for quantitative, reproducible TCR counting. Both TCR alpha and TCR beta chains were sequenced from each blood RNA sample. For the original study's pipeline: The median number of TCRs per sample was 95,638, ranging from about 23,224 to 700,000. V, J and CDR3 annotation of the TCR reads was carried out using the Decombinator software suite. For the PS versus PT1 abundance plots, all samples were subsampled to the same number of TCRs (28,000). Expanded TCRs were defined as absent before sensitization and observed at least eight times at the 2-week time point. TCRdb redid the processing of the public reads, applying fastp at Q25 and MiXCR, and retained in-frame beta chains. Here each entry gathers all rows of one CDR3 protein and keeps the most common genes and DNA. TCRdb's processing, not the study's, gives the V and J calls here. The sample table shows 79,000 or so distinct CDR3 sequences, and 25% to 40% are seen once. The ten most abundant clones make up over 7.5% of the sample.

Here is what the overall study found, with its caveats: The number of TCRs above 1 in 1000 frequency did not change with DPC sensitization; there was no evidence of global repertoire structure alterations. Significantly more large CDR3 similarity clusters were formed by expanded TCRs than by pre-sensitization or healthy control sets, consistent with antigen-driven responses. Because all patients had alopecia, a presumed autoimmune disease, the immune response of the patients might differ from that of healthy individuals. Patch test score was positively correlated with the number of PT1 expanded TCRs, with significance at thresholds 8, 16 and 32 but not at 4. Repeated subsampling changed both the strength of the expansion versus patch-test correlation and the threshold at which that correlation became significant.

This specimen consisted of whole blood, obtained in connection with sensitization to the hapten diphenylcyclopropenone (DPC). The chain links TRBV2 with TRBJ2-3; no D gene can be assigned with confidence. The clonotype originates from a middle-aged man with alopecia areata. Some clones in this sample may be carry-over from other donors' samples. For the CDR3, the sequence is CASSFLTDTQYF. The DNA sequence follows: TGTGCCAGCAGTTTTCTCACGGATACGCAGTATTTT.